These 12 T cell receptor beta chains originate from one sample sequenced in a study of blood T cell repertoires in COVID-19. Only in-frame clones appear in the TCRdb table, and some are missing; sequencing was by immunoSEQ multiplex PCR. Among some 290,000 clones listed, roughly nine tenths were seen once. Input material: peripheral blood. The receptors stem from a woman aged 30 to 39 with COVID-19, enrolled during active disease.

Only one count was recorded for this clone. The V call is TRBV18, the J call TRBJ2-1, with a possible D match to TRBD1 (5 bases). Per the germline V gene, CDR1 is KGHSH and CDR2 is LQKENI. CDR3 length: 15 residues. V gave up 1 base and J gave up 2 bases, with 9 bases separating them. Here the CDR3 reads CASSPRGRPYNEQFF. CDR3 sequence (DNA): TGTGCCAGCTCACCACGGGGCCGACCCTACAATGAGCAGTTCTTC.

The chain couples TRBV15 to TRBJ1-5; TRBD1 might be the D (6 bases). The germline V gene encodes CDR1 LNHNV and CDR2 YYDKDF (reference sequence). CDR3 length equals 15 residues. Between the trimmed V and J ends, which lost 0 bases and 5 bases, there was a span of 11 bases. CDR3 in amino acids: CATSRELGGDQPQHF. CDR3 in DNA: TGTGCCACCAGCAGAGAATTAGGGGGTGATCAGCCCCAGCATTTT.

This chain links TRBV5-4 with TRBJ2-7, with 7 bases fitting TRBD1. The V gene end was trimmed by 2 bases and the J gene end by 4 bases; junction bases not matched to a gene: 6. Germline V gene data show CDR1 as SGHNT and CDR2 as YYREEE (reference sequence). The CDR3 totals 14 residues. The CDR3 region has the DNA TGTGCCAGCAGCTTCGGACAGGCCCCGTACGAGCAGTACTTC. Protein: CASSFGQAPYEQYF.

The J gene is TRBJ1-1, the V gene TRBV11-2, with D uncertain. CDR1 and CDR2 from the germline V gene are SGHAT and FQNNGV. With 0 bases removed from V and 5 bases from J, the gap between germline ends came to 16 bases. The CDR3 extends over 16 amino acids. CDR3 sequence reads: CASSLDRPGGGTEAFF. The CDR3 DNA reads as TGTGCCAGCAGCTTAGATCGCCCGGGAGGTGGGACTGAAGCTTTCTTT.

This clone is a singleton in its sample. The J gene is TRBJ2-5, the V gene TRBV13, with 9 bases that match TRBD2. The junction had 14 bases not matched to a gene; V was cut back by 3 bases and J by 9 bases. The CDR3 has 16 amino acids. Looked up from germline, CDR1 is PRHDT and CDR2 is FYEKMQ (reference sequence). The CDR3 nucleotides are TGTGCCAGCAGCTTGGGGCTAGCGGGGCCCGGCGGGGCCCAGTACTTC. Protein sequence: CASSLGLAGPGGAQYF.

The V and J genes are TRBV5-6 and TRBJ2-7, with a weak D call TRBD2 (5 bases). Germline V CDR1 and CDR2: SGHDT, YYEEEE. This CDR3 region has 12 residues. The V and J ends lost 2 bases and 2 bases respectively, with 5 bases between them. The CDR3 loop reads CASSFGAYEQYF. The CDR3 DNA reads as TGTGCCAGCAGCTTCGGGGCCTACGAGCAGTACTTC.

V and J are TRBV6-1 and TRBJ2-5; 8 bases are shared with TRBD2. CDR1 MNHNS and CDR2 SASEGT come from the germline V gene. This CDR3 is 14 amino acids long. With 3 bases clipped from V and 1 base from J, the junction kept 1 base outside the gene matches. CDR3 nucleotides: TGTGCCAGCAGTGACGGACTAGCCCAAGAGACCCAGTACTTC. Amino acids: CASSDGLAQETQYF.

This clone has just one count. V is TRBV4-1 and J is TRBJ2-6; D is uncertain. From germline, CDR1 is MGHRA and CDR2 YSYEKL. The CDR3 loop spans 15 amino acids. The V gene lost 1 base and the J gene lost 0 bases, with 4 bases spanning the gap. CDR3 DNA: TGCGCCAGCAGCCAAGTCGTCTCTGGGGCCAACGTCCTGACTTTC. Amino acids: CASSQVVSGANVLTF.

This chain connects TRBV13 to TRBJ1-2, with a tentative D call TRBD1 (5 bases). Trimming stripped 0 bases from V and 5 bases from J, with 16 bases between. Germline CDR1 reads PRHDT; CDR2 reads FYEKMQ (reference sequence). CDR3 length: 16 amino acids. CDR3 coding DNA: TGTGCCAGCAGCTTAGGCCACGGCCGGGAGGGGTATGGCTACACCTTC. Translation: CASSLGHGREGYGYTF.

This chain links TRBV30 with TRBJ2-1; TRBD2 matches 9 bases. Trimming at V came to 3 bases and at J to 5 bases, leaving 5 bases not matched to a gene. The length of the CDR3 is 14 residues. Germline loops: CDR1 GTSNPN, CDR2 SVGIG (reference sequence). The CDR3 loop is CAWSSGLADNEQFF. The CDR3, as DNA: TGTGCCTGGAGCTCGGGACTAGCCGACAATGAGCAGTTCTTC.

V usage is TRBV12-3 or TRBV12-4 and J usage is TRBJ2-7; D is unresolved. CDR3 size: 13 residues. Trimming took 3 bases from V and 6 from J, leaving 12 bases between them. The CDR3 loop is CASSLYSPSEQYF. In DNA, the CDR3 is TGTGCCAGCAGTTTGTACAGTCCCAGCGAGCAGTACTTC.

The chain uses TRBV13 and TRBJ2-3; D possibly corresponds to TRBD2 (5 bases). The CDR3 length is 16 residues. Trimming cost V 4 bases and J 6 bases, with 20 bases left between them. In germline, CDR1 is PRHDT, CDR2 FYEKMQ (reference sequence). The CDR3, as DNA: TGTGCCAGCAGCTACAGACGGGGTTGGGTGTCGGATACGCAGTATTTT. Translated, it gives CASSYRRGWVSDTQYF.